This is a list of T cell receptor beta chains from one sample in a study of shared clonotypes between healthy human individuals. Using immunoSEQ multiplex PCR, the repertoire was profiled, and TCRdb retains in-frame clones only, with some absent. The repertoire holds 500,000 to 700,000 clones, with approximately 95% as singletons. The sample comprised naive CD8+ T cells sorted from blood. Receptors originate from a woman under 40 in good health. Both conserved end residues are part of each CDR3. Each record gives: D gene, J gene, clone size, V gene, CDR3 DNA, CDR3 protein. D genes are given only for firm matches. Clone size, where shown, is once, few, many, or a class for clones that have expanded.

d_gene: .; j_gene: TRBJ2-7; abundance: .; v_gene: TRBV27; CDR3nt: TGTGCCAGCAGCCCCGGCAGCTATAACGAGCAGTACTTC; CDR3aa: CASSPGSYNEQYF
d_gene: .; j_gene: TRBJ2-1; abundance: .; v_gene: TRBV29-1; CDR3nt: TGCAGCATGACGGACTTCAGCTCCTACAATGAGCAGTTCTTC; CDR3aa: CSMTDFSSYNEQFF
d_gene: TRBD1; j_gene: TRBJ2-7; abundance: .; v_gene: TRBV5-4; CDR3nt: TGTGCCAGCAGCCGGGACAGGGGATCCTACGAGCAGTACTTC; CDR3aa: CASSRDRGSYEQYF
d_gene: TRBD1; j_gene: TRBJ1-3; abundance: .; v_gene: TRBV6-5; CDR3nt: TGTGCCAGCAGCTTGGGACAGGCCCACGGAAACACCATATATTTT; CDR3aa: CASSLGQAHGNTIYF
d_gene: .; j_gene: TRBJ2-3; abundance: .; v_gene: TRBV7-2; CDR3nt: TGTGCCAGCAGCTTTCCGACGGAGAGCACAGATACGCAGTATTTT; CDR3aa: CASSFPTESTDTQYF
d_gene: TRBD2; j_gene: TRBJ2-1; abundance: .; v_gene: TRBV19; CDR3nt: TGTGCCAGTAGCCCTGCCGGGACTATAAATGAGCAGTTCTTC; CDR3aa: CASSPAGTINEQFF
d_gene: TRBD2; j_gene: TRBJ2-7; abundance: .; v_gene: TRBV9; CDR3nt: TGTGCCAGCAGCGCGGGGGGACTAGCGGCCGAGCAGTACTTC; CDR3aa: CASSAGGLAAEQYF
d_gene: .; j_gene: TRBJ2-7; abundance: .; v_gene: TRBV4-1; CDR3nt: TGCGCCAGCAGCCAAGGGGGCCGGGGGACCTACGAGCAGTACTTC; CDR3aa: CASSQGGRGTYEQYF
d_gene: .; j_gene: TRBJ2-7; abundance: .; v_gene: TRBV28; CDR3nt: TGTGCCAGCCGGTGGGGGCATCGCGCAGGATCGGGCGAGCAGTACTTC; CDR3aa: CASRWGHRAGSGEQYF
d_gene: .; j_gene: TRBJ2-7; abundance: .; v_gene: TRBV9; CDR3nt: TGTGCCAGCAGCGTGGACAGCGAAACCTACGAGCAGTACTTC; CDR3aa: CASSVDSETYEQYF
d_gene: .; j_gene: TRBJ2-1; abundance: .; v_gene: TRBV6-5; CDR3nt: TGTGCCAGCAGTTATCCGGGACACCGAAATGAGCAGTTCTTC; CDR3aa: CASSYPGHRNEQFF
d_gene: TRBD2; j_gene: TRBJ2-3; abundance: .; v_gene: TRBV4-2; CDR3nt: TGTGCCAGCAGCTCAGGACTAGCGGTCACAGATACGCAGTATTTT; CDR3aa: CASSSGLAVTDTQYF
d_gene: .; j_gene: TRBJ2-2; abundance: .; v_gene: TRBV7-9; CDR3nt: TGTGCCAGCAGCCCGGGAGTTAACACCGGGGAGCTGTTTTTT; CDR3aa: CASSPGVNTGELFF
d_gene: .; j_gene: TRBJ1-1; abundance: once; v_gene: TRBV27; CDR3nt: TGTGCCAGCAGAATAGGGGGGGGCACTGAAGCTTTCTTT; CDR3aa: CASRIGGGTEAFF
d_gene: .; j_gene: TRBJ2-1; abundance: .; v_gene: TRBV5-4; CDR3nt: TGTGCCAGCAGCTTGTTGGACAATGAGCAGTTCTTC; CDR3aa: CASSLLDNEQFF
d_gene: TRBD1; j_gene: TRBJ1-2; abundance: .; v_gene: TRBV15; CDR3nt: TGTGCCACGACAGGAGGGGGCCATGGCTACACCTTC; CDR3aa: CATTGGGHGYTF
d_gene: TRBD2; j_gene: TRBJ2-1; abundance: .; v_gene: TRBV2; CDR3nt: TGTGCCAGCAGCCCAACTAGCGGGAACCACAATGAGCAGTTCTTC; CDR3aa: CASSPTSGNHNEQFF
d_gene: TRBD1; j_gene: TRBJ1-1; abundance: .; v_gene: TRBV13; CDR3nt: TGTGCCAGCAGCTTAGGACAGGGGATGTTGAACACTGAAGCTTTCTTT; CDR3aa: CASSLGQGMLNTEAFF
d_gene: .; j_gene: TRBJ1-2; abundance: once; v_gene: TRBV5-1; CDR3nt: TGCGCCAGCAGCTTGGAGGAAGCGGATGGCTACACCTTC; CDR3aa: CASSLEEADGYTF
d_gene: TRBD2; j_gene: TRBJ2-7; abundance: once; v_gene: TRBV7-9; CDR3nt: TGTGCCAGCAGCTCGGGACTAGCGGGAGCCGAGCAGTACTTC; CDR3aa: CASSSGLAGAEQYF
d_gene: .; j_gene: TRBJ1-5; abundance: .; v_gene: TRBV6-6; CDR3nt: TGTGCCAGCAGTTATTTGGGAAGCAATCAGCCCCAGCATTTT; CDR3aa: CASSYLGSNQPQHF
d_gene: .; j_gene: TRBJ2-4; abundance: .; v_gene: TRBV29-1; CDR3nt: TGCAGCGTCGAAGATTCTCGTGGAGCCAAAAACATTCAGTACTTC; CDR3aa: CSVEDSRGAKNIQYF
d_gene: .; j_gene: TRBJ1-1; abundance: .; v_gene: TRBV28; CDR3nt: TGTGCCAGCAGAGAAACAGGGCTTGGGACTGAAGCTTTCTTT; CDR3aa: CASRETGLGTEAFF
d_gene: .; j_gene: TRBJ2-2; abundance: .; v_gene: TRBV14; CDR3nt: TGTGCCAGCAGCCAAACTAGTGCCGGGGAGCTGTTTTTT; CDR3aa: CASSQTSAGELFF
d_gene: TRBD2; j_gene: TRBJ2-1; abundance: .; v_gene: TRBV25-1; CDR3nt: TGTGCCAGCAGTGACCCAACTAGCGGGCAGTACAATGAGCAGTTCTTC; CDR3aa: CASSDPTSGQYNEQFF
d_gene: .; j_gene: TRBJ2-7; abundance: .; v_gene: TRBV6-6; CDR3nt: TGTGCCAGCAGTTACTCGAACGTTTACGAGCAGTACTTC; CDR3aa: CASSYSNVYEQYF
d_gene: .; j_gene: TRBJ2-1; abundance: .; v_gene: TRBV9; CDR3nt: TGTGCCAGCAGCGTATTGTCTAGCCCCAATGAGCAGTTCTTC; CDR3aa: CASSVLSSPNEQFF
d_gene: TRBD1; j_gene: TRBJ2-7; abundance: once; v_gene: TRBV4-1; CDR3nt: TGCGCCAGCAGCCCCGGACAGGAGTACGAGCAGTACTTC; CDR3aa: CASSPGQEYEQYF